This T cell receptor beta chain was sequenced for a study of vaccination and CD4 T cells after COVID-19. At the level of the study: Six males and four females, two of them Hispanic, were enrolled as convalescents.

Sequencing of cultured CD4+ T cell DNA used the Oncomine TCR Beta short-read assay. MiXCR, applied by TCRdb to the PCR reads, yields one record per CDR3 protein. The sample lists fewer than 13,000 distinct CDR3 sequences; about 20% were seen once. Germline CDR1 and CDR2: MNHEY and SMNVEV (reference sequence). V lost 3 bases, J lost 2 bases, and 11 bases lay in between. CDR3 length: 15 residues. The treatment is: 10-day PBMC culture with coronavirus spike peptide pools or control peptides (ViraFEST assay). Judged by abundance, this clonotype is medium-sized (0.01 to 0.1%). As yet, its antigen is unknown.

The chain joins TRBV27 to TRBJ1-5; D is possibly TRBD1 (6 bases). This TCR was recovered from a human donor who had recovered from COVID-19. The sample here was CD4+ T cells from blood, cultured in vitro, taken after SARS-CoV-2 vaccination. CDR3: CASSFTQGGNQPQHF. In DNA form, the CDR3 reads TGTGCCAGCAGTTTCACACAGGGCGGCAATCAGCCCCAGCATTTT.